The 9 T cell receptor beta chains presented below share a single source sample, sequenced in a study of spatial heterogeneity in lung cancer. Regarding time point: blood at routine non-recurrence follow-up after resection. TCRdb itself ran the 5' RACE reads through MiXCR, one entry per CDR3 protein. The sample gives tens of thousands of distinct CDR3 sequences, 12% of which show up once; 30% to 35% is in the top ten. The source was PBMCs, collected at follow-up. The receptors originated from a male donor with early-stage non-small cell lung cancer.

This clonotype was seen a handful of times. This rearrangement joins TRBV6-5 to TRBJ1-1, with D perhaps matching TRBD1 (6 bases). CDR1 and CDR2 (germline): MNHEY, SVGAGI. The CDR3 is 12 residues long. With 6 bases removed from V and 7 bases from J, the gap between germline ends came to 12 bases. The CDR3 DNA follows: TGTGCCAGCAGGGATGACAGGCTTGAAGCTTTCTTT. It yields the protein CASRDDRLEAFF.

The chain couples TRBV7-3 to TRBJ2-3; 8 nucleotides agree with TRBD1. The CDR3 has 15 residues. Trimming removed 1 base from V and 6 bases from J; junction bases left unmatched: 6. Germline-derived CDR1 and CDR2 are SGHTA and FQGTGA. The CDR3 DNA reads TGTGCCAGCAGCTTAAGGGTGACAGGGGACGATACGCAGTATTTT. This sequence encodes CASSLRVTGDDTQYF.

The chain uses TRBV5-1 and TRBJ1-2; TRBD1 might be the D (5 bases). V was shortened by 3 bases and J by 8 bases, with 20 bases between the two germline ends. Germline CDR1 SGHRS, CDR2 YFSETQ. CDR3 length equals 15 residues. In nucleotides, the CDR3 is TGCGCCAGCAGCTCCTACTCCTCGGGGCTGGAGGGCTACACCTTC. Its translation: CASSSYSSGLEGYTF.

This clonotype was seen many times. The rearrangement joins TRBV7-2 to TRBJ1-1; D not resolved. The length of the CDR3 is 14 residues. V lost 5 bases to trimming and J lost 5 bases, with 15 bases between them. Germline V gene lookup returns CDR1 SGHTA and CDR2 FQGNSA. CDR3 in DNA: TGTGCCAGCAGCACCTACATGGACCAGACTGAAGCTTTCTTT. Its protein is CASSTYMDQTEAFF.

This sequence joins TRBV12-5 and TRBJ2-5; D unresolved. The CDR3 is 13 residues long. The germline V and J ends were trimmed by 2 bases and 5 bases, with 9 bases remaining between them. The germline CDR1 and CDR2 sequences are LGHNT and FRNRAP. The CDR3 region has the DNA TGTGCTAGTGGTTTGTTTGGTTCTGAGACCCAGTACTTC. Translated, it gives CASGLFGSETQYF.

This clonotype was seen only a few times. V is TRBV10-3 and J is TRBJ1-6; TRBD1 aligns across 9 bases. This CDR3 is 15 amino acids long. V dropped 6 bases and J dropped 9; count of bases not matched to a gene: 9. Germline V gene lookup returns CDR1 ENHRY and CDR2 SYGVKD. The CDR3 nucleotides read TGTGCCATCAGAGACAGGGGGACCCCCGGTTCACCCCTCCACTTT. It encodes CAIRDRGTPGSPLHF.

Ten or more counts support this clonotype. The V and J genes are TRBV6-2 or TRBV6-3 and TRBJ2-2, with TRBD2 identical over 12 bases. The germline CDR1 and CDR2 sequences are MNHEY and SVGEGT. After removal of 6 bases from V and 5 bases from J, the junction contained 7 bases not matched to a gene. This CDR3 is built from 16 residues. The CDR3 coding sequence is TGTGCCAGCAGCTCTAGCGGGAGGGAGCCGACCGGGGAGCTGTTTTTT. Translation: CASSSSGREPTGELFF.

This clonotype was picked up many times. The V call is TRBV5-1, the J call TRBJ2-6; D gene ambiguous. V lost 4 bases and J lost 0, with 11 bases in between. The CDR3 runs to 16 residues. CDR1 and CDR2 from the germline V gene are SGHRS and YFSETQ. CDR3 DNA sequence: TGCGCCAGCAGCCTCCAGGTAACCTCTGGGGCCAACGTCCTGACTTTC. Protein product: CASSLQVTSGANVLTF.

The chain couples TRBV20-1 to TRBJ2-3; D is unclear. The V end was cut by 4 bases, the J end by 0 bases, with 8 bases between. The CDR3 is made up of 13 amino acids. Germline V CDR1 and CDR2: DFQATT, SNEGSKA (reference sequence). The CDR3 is CSAMRFSTDTQYF. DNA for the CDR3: TGCAGTGCTATGCGCTTTAGCACAGATACGCAGTATTTT.